Sequencing of this T cell receptor (beta chain) was carried out in a study of tumor-infiltrating lymphocytes in primary liver carcinoma (dated by TCRdb to the late 2010s). Background for the entire study: The five patients, three men and two women aged 30 to 69 years, had hepatocellular carcinoma (four) or combined HCC and intrahepatic cholangiocarcinoma (one). The five patients had tumors staged T1-T3 N0M0, with maximum diameters ranging from roughly 4 to 10 cm. Each sample produced roughly 3.65 to 7.13 million productive TCRbeta reads, and read depth showed no significant difference between tissue types. The study combined TCRbeta repertoire sequencing, expression microarrays and whole-exome sequencing across five regions of each liver tumor, with adjacent normal tissue and blood. A total of some 35 specimens from 5 patients went through TCRbeta repertoire sequencing, namely 25 tumor regions, 5 adjacent noncancerous liver tissues and 5 peripheral blood samples. To link TCRbeta repertoire diversity with the local molecular phenotype, the approximately 24 tumor region samples were profiled using Agilent mRNA microarrays. Repertoires from technical replicates were highly reproducible, with mean shared-clone rates roughly 0.87 and correlation coefficients above 0.95.

Spanning cysteine to phenylalanine, the CDR3 consists of 13 amino acids. The read is trimmed to its CDR3 DNA, 39 bases read in frame from base 1. CDR1 SGHAT and CDR2 FQNNGV were looked up in the germline V gene. To note about this clonotype: Which antigen it targets is not known. Germline is not matched at one junction end, which may reflect a read error.

Total RNA and DNA were co-extracted without cell sorting from about 19-30 mg of bulk tissue using the AllPrep DNA/RNA mini kit. Surgical resection was performed in China between November 2015 and 2016 on about 5 patients with histopathologically diagnosed primary liver carcinoma. Chronic HBV infection was present in the patients, and the patients were treatment-naive at sampling. Each tumor was sampled at five spatially separated regions: the tumor centre plus the superior, inferior, left-lateral and right-lateral poles. According to histology, viable tumor cells made up more than 80% of every tumor sample. Pieces of fresh tumor and adjacent tissue were cut in half, with one half kept in RNAlater at -80 degrees C and the other half sent for histology. Starting from 450 to 500 ng total RNA, TCRbeta-specific cDNA was produced by reverse transcription with a constant-region primer and ProtoScript II reverse transcriptase. The TCRbeta libraries were prepared through three rounds of nested multiplex PCR following a slightly modified ARM-PCR procedure. Each of the first two PCR rounds ran for 10 cycles and used multiplex TRBV1-TRBV30 forward primers together with a Cbeta reverse primer. Sample barcodes and Illumina adapters were attached in a final 25-cycle PCR using Deep VentR polymerase. Before sequencing, amplicons of 200-500 bp were purified from gel using a QIAquick gel extraction kit. An Illumina HiSeq 2500 was used to sequence the TCRbeta amplicons with 250-bp paired-end reads. In the paper's pipeline: To recover full CDR3 sequences, reads were quality-trimmed using Trimmomatic v0.33 and paired reads were then merged using FLASH v1.2.11. MiGEC v1.2.1b assigned V, D and J germline segments to the rearranged TCRbeta sequences. Clonotype statistics and Shannon-Wiener diversity indices were calculated with VDJtools v1.0.0. Except for diversity analysis, only the 250 most abundant clonotypes of each sample were used in subsequent analyses to reduce sampling bias. TCRdb applied fastp at Q25 and MiXCR to the public reads, then kept only in-frame beta chains. All rows with the same CDR3 protein become a single entry with the most common DNA and genes. What appears here as the V and J calls and clone size reflects TCRdb's work, not the paper's. This sample holds roughly 55,000 distinct CDR3 sequences; about three quarters were observed only once. Approximately 52% of the sample lies in the top ten.

Broader findings and caveats from the paper: Repertoire overlap was found to be higher between tumor regions (mean roughly 36%) than between tumor-adjacent (around 17%) or tumor-blood (around 14%) pairs, consistent with antigen-driven expansion. With just 4 to 6 patients in the study, the authors point out that the findings should be validated in a larger study. Only about 7.5-25% of top clones were found in all five regions of a tumor, suggesting spatial heterogeneity of tumor-infiltrating T cells. A significantly larger repertoire fraction was made up by the top 250 clones in tumors than in blood (p = 0.039). Only the TCR beta chain was sequenced, so true repertoire diversity is likely underestimated because unpaired alpha chains were not captured. Comparison of CD4+ and CD8+ T cell repertoires was precluded by the use of bulk unsorted samples.

The chain uses TRBV11-2 and TRBJ2-7; a stretch of 7 junction bases matches TRBD1. This TCR came from a man aged 40-49 years with primary liver carcinoma and hepatitis B virus infection. The sample comprised liver tumor tissue from sampling region 2. What the cell subset or site label conveys for this sample: tumor region T2, inferior pole. The CDR3 here reads CVSGLESGGEQYF. The nucleotide sequence reads as follows: TGTGTCAGCGGCTTAGAATCAGGGGGCGAGCAGTACTTC. The CDR3 plus the reference TRBV11-2 and TRBJ2-7 genes for the other parts give the full variable domain: EAGVAQSPRYKIIEKRQSVAFWCNPISGHATLYWYQQILGQGPKLLIQFQNNGVVDDSQLPKDRFSAERLKGVDSTLKIQPAKLEDSAVYLCVSGLESGGEQYFGPGTRLTVT.